These 25 T cell receptor beta chains were all obtained from the same sample, sequenced in a study of blood T cells in healthy people across ages. Through a sample-barcoded 5' primer and a J-beta primer mix, a second PCR was run for about 7 to 12 cycles. Using its own MiXCR run on the 5' RACE reads, TCRdb lists one record per CDR3 protein. The data hold 850,000 or so distinct CDR3 sequences, with under 30% observed a single time. Sequencing used blood. These receptors originate from a woman at least 80 years old in good health.

V usage is TRBV11-3 and J usage is TRBJ1-4; D gene unclear. This CDR3 is 13 amino acids long. V was clipped by 2 bases and J by 8 bases, with 9 bases between them. Germline lookup yields CDR1 SGHNT and CDR2 YENEEA. In DNA, the CDR3 is TGTGCCAGCAGCTTAAACCCCACAGAAAAACTGTTTTTT. Translation gives CASSLNPTEKLFF.

This clonotype was counted ten times or more. V gene TRBV7-2 combines with J gene TRBJ2-5, with D maybe TRBD1 (5 bases). The CDR3 extends over 15 amino acids. Trimming removed 5 bases from V and 1 base from J, with 14 bases in between. The V gene's germline CDR1 is SGHTA and CDR2 FQGNSA. CDR3 in amino acids: CASSPDGARQETQYF. The CDR3 region has the DNA TGTGCCAGCAGCCCCGATGGGGCTCGCCAAGAGACCCAGTACTTC.

This clonotype was counted only a few times. The chain carries TRBV7-9 and TRBJ2-3; 11 bases are a match to TRBD2. Germline CDR1 reads SEHNR; CDR2 reads FQNEAQ (reference sequence). The J segment lost 4 bases and the V segment lost 1 base, leaving 7 bases of the junction unmatched. CDR3 size: 17 residues. CDR3 DNA: TGTGCCAGCAGCTTAGTGGGTAGCGGGGGGGCCTCAGATACGCAGTATTTT. This translates into CASSLVGSGGASDTQYF.

As concerns this clonotype: The CDR3 end shows no conserved phenylalanine or tryptophan, and so a read error is likely. This chain connects TRBV18 to TRBJ2-5, with no clear D. V shed 1 base and J shed 5 bases, with 8 bases lying between them. This CDR3 comprises 13 residues. Germline V gives CDR1 KGHSH, CDR2 LQKENI. The CDR3 sequence: CASSPREKETQYV. CDR3 coding DNA: TGTGCCAGCTCACCACGTGAAAAGGAGACCCAGTACGTC.

The gene calls are TRBV4-3 and TRBJ2-7; D remains ambiguous. Trimming shortened V by 2 bases and J by 3 bases, and 14 bases separated the two germline ends. The CDR3 sequence is 15 residues long. In germline, CDR1 is LGHNA, CDR2 YSLEER. The CDR3 spells CASSQQQKENYEQYF. The DNA for the CDR3 is TGCGCCAGCAGCCAACAGCAAAAGGAGAACTACGAGCAGTACTTC.

This clonotype was found a few times. V and J are TRBV7-2 and TRBJ2-5; TRBD2 matches at 10 bases. Trimming cost V 5 bases and J 7 bases; bases outside gene matches: 13. Per germline, CDR1 SGHTA and CDR2 FQGNSA. CDR3 length: 16 amino acids. CDR3 residues: CASSPQPGLATGTQYF. Here the CDR3 DNA reads TGTGCCAGCAGCCCCCAACCGGGACTAGCGACGGGGACCCAGTACTTC.

Comments on this clonotype: This may come from a read error, since a much larger clone is one base off. The CDR3 end shows no conserved phenylalanine or tryptophan, and so a read error is likely. This chain uses TRBV5-1 with TRBJ2-4; D call uncertain. The CDR3 covers 12 residues. Germline V lookup: CDR1 SGHRS, CDR2 YFSETQ. Trimming stripped 6 bases from V and 3 bases from J, with 7 bases between. CDR3 in DNA: TGCGCCAGCAAAGCTAGCAAAAACATTCAGTACCTC. This gives the protein CASKASKNIQYL.

The gene calls are TRBV21-1 and TRBJ1-1. TRBV21-1 is annotated as a pseudogene. The CDR3 is 17 residues long. This CDR3 is CASSKALKGGGDTEAFF. The CDR3 region has the DNA TGTGCCAGCAGCAAAGCGCTGAAGGGCGGAGGGGACACTGAAGCTTTCTTT.

This sequence joins TRBV20-1 and TRBJ1-1, with TRBD1 matching 9 bases. Germline V gene lookup returns CDR1 DFQATT and CDR2 SNEGSKA (reference sequence). The CDR3 has 14 residues. V dropped 3 bases and J dropped 1; count of bases not matched to a gene: 3. This CDR3 is CSASDRGGNTEAFF. CDR3 DNA: TGCAGTGCTAGTGACAGGGGGGGGAACACTGAAGCTTTCTTT.

The chain is built from TRBV2 and TRBJ1-1, with 8 bases aligning to TRBD1. Germline CDR1 and CDR2: SNHLY and FYNNEI. This CDR3 has 16 residues. The junction had 13 bases not matched to a gene; V was cut back by 5 bases and J by 5 bases. The CDR3 region is CASSRLLTGEGTEAFF. The CDR3, as DNA: TGTGCCAGCAGTCGCTTACTGACAGGGGAGGGAACTGAAGCTTTCTTT.

With regard to this clonotype: Given a much more abundant clone one base away, this may be a read error. The chain uses TRBV19 and TRBJ2-5; the match to TRBD2 covers 11 bases. V was pared by 6 bases and J by 11 bases, with 14 bases of the junction left unmatched. Germline CDR1 and CDR2: LNHDA and SQIVND (reference sequence). This CDR3 spans 15 amino acids. CDR3 amino acids: CASRTLAGGFNEQYF. DNA for the CDR3: TGTGCCAGTAGGACCCTAGCGGGGGGATTTAATGAGCAGTACTTC.

This clonotype has at least ten counts. The J gene is TRBJ2-3, the V gene TRBV6-6, with 9 bases aligning to TRBD1. Germline V CDR1 and CDR2: MNHNY, SVGAGI (reference sequence). J was trimmed by 2 bases and V by 7 bases; bases with no gene match: 4. The CDR3 has 14 residues. The CDR3 sequence is CASTGQGFTDTQYF. CDR3 DNA: TGTGCCAGCACGGGACAGGGATTCACAGATACGCAGTATTTT.

For this clonotype: A read error is possible here, since a much larger clone lies one base away. This CDR3 reads CASSLAAGDDSEQFF. DNA of the CDR3: TGCGCCAGCAGCTTGGCCGCGGGGGACGACAGTGAGCAGTTCTTC. V gene TRBV5-1 combines with J gene TRBJ2-1, with 7 bases lining up with TRBD2. The germline gives CDR1 SGHRS, CDR2 YFSETQ. This CDR3 is 15 amino acids long. Trimming took 0 bases from V and 9 from J; bases not matched to a gene: 9.

This chain joins TRBV29-1 and TRBJ2-1; D not resolved. Germline V gene lookup returns CDR1 SQVTM and CDR2 ANQGSEA. Trimming removed 1 base from V and 2 bases from J, with 15 bases in between. The CDR3 extends over 16 amino acids. The CDR3 reads CSVEGAAARTYNEQFF. In DNA form, the CDR3 reads TGCAGCGTTGAAGGGGCGGCGGCACGCACCTACAATGAGCAGTTCTTC.

The J gene is TRBJ2-1, the V gene TRBV10-3, with TRBD2 matching 12 bases. Germline trimming cut 6 bases from V and 8 bases from J; bases unmatched to any gene: 2. The CDR3 covers 13 residues. CDR1 and CDR2 (germline): ENHRY, SYGVKD. For the CDR3, the DNA is TGTGCCATCAGGACTAGCGGGGGAGATGAGCAGTTCTTC. Protein product: CAIRTSGGDEQFF.

This clonotype was recorded a few times. The chain has TRBV7-9 and TRBJ1-2; perhaps TRBD1 as D (6 bases). The ends were cut back, 1 base at V and 3 bases at J, with 9 bases in the middle. The length of the CDR3 is 14 residues. Germline loops: CDR1 SEHNR, CDR2 FQNEAQ (reference sequence). The DNA for the CDR3 is TGTGCCAGCAGCTTAGATGCAGGGGACTATGGCTACACCTTC. Translated, it gives CASSLDAGDYGYTF.

This clonotype came up once. The gene calls are TRBV20-1 and TRBJ2-3; D ambiguous. CDR3 length: 12 amino acids. Trimming removed 6 bases from V and 2 bases from J, with 9 bases in between. CDR1 DFQATT and CDR2 SNEGSKA come from the germline V gene (reference sequence). DNA of the CDR3: TGCAGTGCCCTGAAGAACACAGATACGCAGTATTTT. It specifies CSALKNTDTQYF.

At least ten counts were recorded for this clonotype. The V and J genes are TRBV5-8 and TRBJ2-7; tentatively, D is TRBD1 or TRBD2 (6 bases each). The V end was cut by 6 bases, the J end by 7 bases, with 17 bases between. The CDR3 extends over 13 amino acids. In germline, CDR1 is SGHTS, CDR2 YDEGEE. The CDR3 spells CASTPRGPEEQYF. The CDR3 DNA reads as TGTGCCAGCACCCCCCGGGGGCCGGAGGAGCAGTACTTC.

This clonotype was detected a few times. The chain links TRBV30 to TRBJ1-2; D is possibly TRBD1 (6 bases). V was clipped by 3 bases and J by 3 bases, with 17 bases between them. The CDR3 consists of 15 residues. The germline V gene has CDR1 GTSNPN and CDR2 SVGIG (reference sequence). CDR3 nucleotide sequence: TGTGCCTGGAGCCATGGGGGGGGCGCGGACTATGGCTACACCTTC. This codes for CAWSHGGGADYGYTF.

The rearrangement links TRBV6-1 to TRBJ1-3; D is possibly TRBD1 (5 bases). This CDR3 has 16 residues. CDR1 is MNHNS, CDR2 SASEGT, per germline. Trimming took 2 bases from V and 0 from J, leaving 11 bases between them. DNA for the CDR3: TGTGCCAGCAGTGAAACAGGCGGGCACTCTGGAAACACCATATATTTT. It translates to CASSETGGHSGNTIYF.

As for this clonotype: An end of the junction does not agree with germline; a read error may underlie this. This chain uses TRBV6-1 with TRBJ2-6, with 7 bases lining up with TRBD1. The CDR3 covers 17 residues. CDR1 is MNHNS, CDR2 SASEGT, per germline. DNA of the CDR3: TGTGCCAGCAGACCGACAGGGTATGTTGCTGGGGCCAACGTCCGGACTTTC. It encodes CASRPTGYVAGANVRTF.

As for this clonotype: This may arise from a read error, as a much more abundant clone is one base away. The V and J genes are TRBV3-1 and TRBJ2-5; D is undetermined. The CDR3 has 12 residues. The germline V gene has CDR1 LGHDT and CDR2 YNNKEL (reference sequence). V was clipped by 3 bases and J by 11 bases, with 13 bases between them. For the CDR3, the DNA is TGTGCCAGCAGCCATCAGTTAAATGAGCAGTACTTC. This sequence encodes CASSHQLNEQYF.

This clonotype showed up just a few times. Here the CDR3 reads CASSQDPQGARGYTF. The CDR3 DNA reads as TGTGCCAGCAGCCAAGACCCACAGGGGGCGCGCGGCTACACCTTC. The chain combines TRBV3-1 with TRBJ1-2, with TRBD1 matching 9 bases. This CDR3 contains 15 residues. Trimming took 0 bases from V and 8 from J; bases not matched to a gene: 7. Germline CDR1 LGHDT, CDR2 YNNKEL (reference sequence). The variable domain in full, completed from reference TRBV3-1 and TRBJ1-2, reads DTAVSQTPKYLVTQMGNDKSIKCEQNLGHDTMYWYKQDSKKFLKIMFSYNNKELIINETVPNRFSPKSPDKAHLNLHINSLELGDSAVYFCASSQDPQGARGYTFGSGTRLTVV.

Ten or more counts support this clonotype. The V and J genes are TRBV6-1 and TRBJ1-2, with no clear D. This CDR3 is built from 12 residues. V lost 8 bases, J lost 2 bases, and 9 bases lay in between. Germline CDR1 and CDR2: MNHNS and SASEGT. CDR3 residues: CASATVNYGYTF. For the CDR3, the DNA is TGTGCCAGCGCAACAGTAAACTATGGCTACACCTTC.

Ten or more counts support this clonotype. The chain joins TRBV12-3 or TRBV12-4 to TRBJ2-7; 10 bases align to TRBD1. This CDR3 is 18 amino acids long. V trimming: 1 base; J trimming: 4 bases; junction bases outside the gene matches: 13. This CDR3 is CASSLGPGQGTKGYEQYF. CDR3 bases: TGTGCCAGCAGTTTAGGGCCGGGACAGGGGACTAAAGGATACGAGCAGTACTTC.